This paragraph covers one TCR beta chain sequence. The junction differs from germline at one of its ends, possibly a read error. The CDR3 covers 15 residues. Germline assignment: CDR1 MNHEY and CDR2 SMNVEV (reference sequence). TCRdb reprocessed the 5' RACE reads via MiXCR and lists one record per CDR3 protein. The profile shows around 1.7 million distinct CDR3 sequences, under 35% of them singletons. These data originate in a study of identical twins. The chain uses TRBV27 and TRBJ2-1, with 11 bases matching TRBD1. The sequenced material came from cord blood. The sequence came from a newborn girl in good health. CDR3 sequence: CASSPGQGAYDEQFF. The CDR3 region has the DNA TGTGCCAGCAGCCCCGGACAGGGGGCCTACGATGAGCAGTTCTTC.